Listed below are T cell receptor beta chains from one sample, sequenced in a study of tumor-infiltrating lymphocytes in oesophageal squamous cell carcinoma. MiXCR, run by TCRdb on the PCR reads, gives a single entry per CDR3 protein. The data show approximately 18,000 distinct CDR3 sequences, 45% to 50% seen once. The sequencing sample was made of esophageal tumor tissue. Every receptor here comes from a male donor with esophageal squamous cell carcinoma. Both conserved end residues are part of each CDR3. A D gene is named only where the DNA matches it firmly. Size is stated for part of the rows, as once, few or many counts, or as a class when the clone is expanded.

D | size | J | V | CDR3 | DNA
TRBD1 | many | TRBJ1-1 | TRBV5-1 | CASSNDRAFRAFF | TGCGCCAGCAGCAATGACAGGGCTTTTAGAGCTTTCTTT
- | - | TRBJ2-3 | TRBV6-6 | CASNLGRTDTQYF | TGTGCCAGCAATTTAGGGCGTACAGATACGCAGTATTTT
TRBD1 | - | TRBJ1-1 | TRBV6-1 | CASCRATGVRTEAFF | TGTGCCAGCTGCAGGGCGACAGGGGTTCGGACTGAAGCTTTCTTT
- | few | TRBJ2-3 | TRBV6-1 | CASRRTAGRGTDTQYF | TGTGCCAGCAGGAGGACAGCGGGGCGGGGCACAGATACGCAGTATTTT
TRBD2 | medium-sized | TRBJ2-7 | TRBV7-3 | CASSLFPGGTDEQYF | TGTGCCAGCAGCTTATTCCCCGGGGGGACCGATGAGCAGTACTTC
TRBD2 | - | TRBJ2-1 | TRBV12-3/TRBV12-4 | CASSLGSGRGEQFF | TGTGCCAGCAGTTTAGGGAGCGGGAGGGGGGAGCAGTTCTTC
- | many | TRBJ1-2 | TRBV28 | CASSIPDWGEVNYGYTF | TGTGCCAGCAGTATCCCTGATTGGGGGGAAGTAAACTATGGCTACACCTTC
- | - | TRBJ2-3 | TRBV7-6 | CASRPLAQADTQYF | TGTGCCAGCAGGCCACTAGCCCAGGCAGATACGCAGTATTTT
TRBD2 | - | TRBJ2-1 | TRBV7-2 | CASSSPGLAGRETQFF | TGTGCCAGCAGCTCGCCGGGACTAGCGGGGAGGGAGACCCAGTTCTTC
TRBD2 | many | TRBJ2-2 | TRBV7-9 | CASSFLAGGASTGELFF | TGTGCCAGCAGCTTTCTAGCGGGAGGGGCGAGCACCGGGGAGCTGTTTTTT
- | - | TRBJ2-6 | TRBV7-2 | CASLFSGANVLTF | TGTGCCAGTTTATTCTCTGGGGCCAACGTCCTGACTTTC
TRBD1 | - | TRBJ2-5 | TRBV6-8 | CASRTGGEETQYF | TGTGCCAGTCGGACAGGGGGCGAAGAGACCCAGTACTTC
- | - | TRBJ2-2 | TRBV28 | CASSLMRGDTGELFF | TGTGCCAGCAGTTTAATGAGGGGGGACACCGGGGAGCTGTTTTTT
- | - | TRBJ2-3 | TRBV5-1 | CASSFQSSTDTQYF | TGCGCCAGCAGCTTTCAGTCTAGCACAGATACGCAGTATTTT
TRBD2 | - | TRBJ2-1 | TRBV6-1 | CASSNAGGSYNEQFF | TGTGCCAGCAGTAACGCGGGGGGATCCTACAATGAGCAGTTCTTC
TRBD2 | - | TRBJ2-1 | TRBV10-3 | CAIMYSQAGDVGEQFF | TGTGCCATCATGTATTCGCAAGCGGGAGATGTTGGTGAGCAGTTCTTC
TRBD2 | - | TRBJ2-5 | TRBV12-3/TRBV12-4 | CASSSPTTSGEETQYF | TGTGCCAGCAGCTCCCCGACTACTAGCGGGGAAGAGACCCAGTACTTC
- | - | TRBJ2-1 | TRBV7-9 | CASSLVPGANEQFF | TGTGCCAGCAGCTTAGTCCCGGGGGCCAATGAGCAGTTCTTC
TRBD1 | - | TRBJ2-5 | TRBV24-1 | CATSGQGLYQETQYF | TGTGCCACCAGTGGACAGGGGTTGTACCAAGAGACCCAGTACTTC
TRBD1 | medium-sized | TRBJ2-5 | TRBV6-1 | CASSSRGRETQYF | TGTGCCAGCAGTTCCAGGGGGCGAGAGACCCAGTACTTC
- | - | TRBJ2-5 | TRBV7-2 | CASSWGGAQETQYF | TGTGCCAGCAGCTGGGGCGGGGCTCAAGAGACCCAGTACTTC
TRBD2 | - | TRBJ2-7 | TRBV7-9 | CASATTSGRYRSYEQYF | TGTGCCAGCGCTACGACTAGCGGGAGGTACCGATCCTACGAGCAGTACTTC
TRBD2 | medium-sized | TRBJ2-1 | TRBV10-1 | CASSAVRTSGTYNEQFF | TGCGCCAGCAGTGCGGTACGGACTAGCGGGACTTACAATGAGCAGTTCTTC
- | - | TRBJ2-7 | TRBV28 | CASTTGYSYEQYF | TGTGCCAGCACAACAGGTTACTCCTACGAGCAGTACTTC
- | - | TRBJ2-5 | TRBV7-3 | CASSLQGSETQYF | TGTGCCAGCAGCTTACAGGGGTCAGAGACCCAGTACTTC
- | many | TRBJ2-1 | TRBV5-1 | CASSLAGQGYYNEQFF | TGCGCCAGCAGCTTGGCCGGGCAGGGTTACTACAATGAGCAGTTCTTC
- | once | TRBJ2-7 | TRBV6-8 | CASSGLTNHRYEQYF | TGTGCCAGCAGTGGCTTGACAAACCACCGGTACGAGCAGTACTTC
TRBD2 | - | TRBJ2-2 | TRBV7-7 | CASSEGLAGGTPGGELFF | TGTGCTAGCAGCGAGGGACTAGCGGGAGGAACCCCTGGCGGGGAGCTGTTTTTT
- | many | TRBJ2-5 | TRBV11-2 | CASSSSGVSETQYF | TGTGCCAGCAGCTCGTCAGGGGTGTCGGAGACCCAGTACTTC
- | - | TRBJ2-2 | TRBV7-3 | CASSPATGNTGELFF | TGTGCCAGCAGCCCCGCGACAGGGAACACCGGGGAGCTGTTTTTT
- | - | TRBJ2-3 | TRBV7-9 | CASSSQSLADTQYF | TGTGCCAGCAGCTCCCAGTCTCTGGCAGATACGCAGTATTTT
TRBD2 | many | TRBJ2-1 | TRBV9 | CASSAGTSDYNEQFF | TGTGCCAGCAGTGCCGGGACTAGCGATTACAATGAGCAGTTCTTC
- | - | TRBJ2-5 | TRBV7-3 | CASSPRGGAGGETQYF | TGTGCCAGCAGCCCAAGGGGCGGGGCCGGAGGAGAGACCCAGTACTTC
- | - | TRBJ2-1 | TRBV25-1 | CASSEYKWGESNNEQFF | TGTGCCAGCAGTGAATATAAGTGGGGGGAATCTAACAATGAGCAGTTCTTC
- | - | TRBJ2-4 | TRBV5-3 | CASSLGPIAKNIQYF | TGTGCCAGCAGCTTGGGTCCAATAGCCAAAAACATTCAGTACTTC
- | - | TRBJ2-5 | TRBV12-3/TRBV12-4 | CASSYRATQETQYF | TGTGCCAGCAGTTATAGGGCGACGCAAGAGACCCAGTACTTC
- | - | TRBJ2-6 | TRBV11-2 | CASSLTTVSSGANVLTF | TGTGCCAGCAGCTTAACGACAGTGAGCTCTGGGGCCAACGTCCTGACTTTC
TRBD1 | few | TRBJ2-4 | TRBV7-2 | CASSLPPGQLAKNIQYF | TGTGCCAGCAGCTTGCCCCCGGGACAGTTGGCCAAAAACATTCAGTACTTC
- | - | TRBJ2-1 | TRBV28 | CASRGVDYPYNEQFF | TGTGCCAGCAGGGGGGTTGACTATCCGTACAATGAGCAGTTCTTC
TRBD2 | medium-sized | TRBJ2-7 | TRBV7-2 | CASSLGLAGGLDEQYF | TGTGCCAGCAGCTTAGGGCTAGCGGGAGGGTTGGACGAGCAGTACTTC
- | once | TRBJ2-5 | TRBV12-3/TRBV12-4 | CASSLMGTQYF | TGTGCCAGCAGTTTGATGGGGACCCAGTACTTC
- | - | TRBJ2-1 | TRBV7-3 | CASSLRALQGGNEQFF | TGTGCCAGCAGCTTACGGGCCCTCCAGGGAGGCAATGAGCAGTTCTTC
- | - | TRBJ1-2 | TRBV7-9 | CASSFTAYGYTF | TGTGCCAGCAGCTTTACAGCCTATGGCTACACCTTC
- | - | TRBJ2-3 | TRBV11-2 | CASSQASDTQYF | TGTGCCAGCAGCCAAGCGTCAGATACGCAGTATTTT
- | - | TRBJ2-3 | TRBV7-9 | CASSLGSGEDTQYF | TGTGCCAGCAGCTTAGGTAGTGGGGAAGATACGCAGTATTTT
TRBD2 | - | TRBJ2-1 | TRBV7-6 | CASNSGRENNEQFF | TGTGCCAGCAACTCAGGGCGGGAGAATAATGAGCAGTTCTTC
- | - | TRBJ2-7 | TRBV14 | CASSQDPLSSYNEQYF | TGTGCCAGCAGCCAAGATCCCCTTAGCTCCTACAATGAGCAGTACTTC
TRBD1 | - | TRBJ2-5 | TRBV7-2 | CASSRSRTGGQTQYF | TGTGCCAGCAGCCGCTCCAGGACAGGGGGACAGACCCAGTACTTC
- | once | TRBJ2-3 | TRBV24-1 | CATSDRPDTQYF | TGTGCCACCAGTGACCGACCAGATACGCAGTATTTT
- | many | TRBJ2-7 | TRBV28 | CASRGGSAGAYEQYF | TGTGCCAGCAGGGGGGGCTCGGCAGGAGCCTACGAGCAGTACTTC
- | few | TRBJ1-2 | TRBV11-1 | CASSPTLGALYGYTF | TGTGCCAGCAGCCCCACCTTGGGGGCCCTCTATGGCTACACCTTC
TRBD1 | - | TRBJ1-4 | TRBV6-6 | CASKRQGNEKLFF | TGTGCCAGCAAGAGACAGGGGAATGAAAAACTGTTTTTT
TRBD2 | many | TRBJ2-2 | TRBV5-1 | CASSLSRTSGANTGELFF | TGCGCCAGCAGCTTGAGTAGGACTAGCGGCGCGAACACCGGGGAGCTGTTTTTT
- | medium-sized | TRBJ2-3 | TRBV27 | CASSPPWHTDTQYF | TGTGCCAGCAGCCCGCCTTGGCACACAGATACGCAGTATTTT
- | - | TRBJ1-1 | TRBV6-6 | CASSGARGTEAFF | TGTGCCAGTTCAGGGGCGCGGGGCACTGAAGCTTTCTTT